Ten or more counts support the clone carrying this TCR beta chain. Its antigen is as yet unknown. CDR3 length: 15 residues. The J segment lost 7 bases and the V segment lost 0 bases, leaving 1 base of the junction unmatched. CDR1 LNHDA and CDR2 SQIVND come from the germline V gene (reference sequence). Each CDR3 protein is one row after TCRdb ran MiXCR on the RT-PCR reads. The data hold about half a million distinct CDR3 sequences, with about 25% observed a single time. The data derive from a study of response to subunit inactivated influenza vaccine. Study-level findings and limits: The study's authors posited that every seasonal influenza vaccination enlists few new T cells.

Here the sequenced sample was CD4+ T cells sorted from PBMCs, taken 5 days after vaccination. The TCR sequence derives from a man in his fifties who received an inactivated influenza vaccine. The V gene is TRBV19, the J gene TRBJ2-1, with 12 bases fitting TRBD2. CDR3 nucleotide sequence: TGTGCCAGTAGTATAGATGGGACTAGCGGGAATGAGCAGTTCTTC. Amino acids: CASSIDGTSGNEQFF.